This T cell receptor (beta chain) originates from a study of CD8 T cells in Susac syndrome. Findings and limits, study-wide: The study admitted that it had a relatively small number of individuals in its TCR sequencing and HLA analysis.

CDR1 and CDR2 (germline): MDHEN, SYDVKM. This CDR3 contains 14 residues. V was pared by 3 bases and J by 11 bases, with 12 bases of the junction left unmatched. An amount of RNA that ranged from roughly 0.45 to 1 ug was reverse transcribed with random hexamers. TCRdb independently ran MiXCR on the immunoSEQ multiplex PCR reads; one entry per CDR3 protein. The repertoire holds 200,000 to 250,000 distinct CDR3 sequences, 95% seen once, with 0.085% to 0.1% in the top ten. In the case of this clonotype: Antigen unknown.

The rearrangement joins TRBV28 to TRBJ2-5, with 7 nucleotides matching TRBD2. Material: CD4+ T cells from PBMCs. This receptor was identified in a human donor with multiple sclerosis. CDR3 DNA sequence: TGTGCCAGCAGTTTTGGGGACGGTATGCGGGAGCAGTACTTC. This codes for CASSFGDGMREQYF. Together with reference TRBV28 and TRBJ2-5, the CDR3 gives the full variable domain: DVKVTQSSRYLVKRTGEKVFLECVQDMDHENMFWYRQDPGLGLRLIYFSYDVKMKEKGDIPEGYSVSREKKERFSLILESASTNQTSMYLCASSFGDGMREQYFGPGTRLLVL.